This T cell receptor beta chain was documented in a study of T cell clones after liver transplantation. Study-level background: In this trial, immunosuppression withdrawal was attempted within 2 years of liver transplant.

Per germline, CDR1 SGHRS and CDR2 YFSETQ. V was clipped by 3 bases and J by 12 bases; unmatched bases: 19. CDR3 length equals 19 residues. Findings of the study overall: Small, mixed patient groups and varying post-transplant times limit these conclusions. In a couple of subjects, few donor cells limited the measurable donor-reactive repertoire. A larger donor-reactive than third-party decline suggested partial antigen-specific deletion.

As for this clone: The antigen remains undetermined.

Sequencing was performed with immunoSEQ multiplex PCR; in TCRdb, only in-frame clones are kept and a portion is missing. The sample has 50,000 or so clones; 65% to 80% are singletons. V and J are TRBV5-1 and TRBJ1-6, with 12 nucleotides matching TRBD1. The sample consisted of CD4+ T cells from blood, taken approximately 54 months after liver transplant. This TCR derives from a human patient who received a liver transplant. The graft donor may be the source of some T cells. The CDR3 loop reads CASSSSRDRGLSSREPLHF. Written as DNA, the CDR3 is TGCGCCAGCAGCTCAAGTCGGGACAGGGGGCTTTCCTCACGTGAACCCCTCCACTTT.